This TCR beta chain was recovered during a study of shared clonotypes between healthy human individuals. TCRdb's copy holds only in-frame clones and misses some; the assay was immunoSEQ multiplex PCR. This sample has 2.5 million or so clones, with 90% to 95% found just once. Study results and caveats: Non-shared clonotypes had lower generation probabilities than those shared by all four donors.

In this sample, this clone turned up a few times. Its target is not known. The sample carries other DNA sequences with the same CDR3. V was clipped by 6 bases and J by 2 bases, with 14 bases between them. Looked up from germline, CDR1 is LNHDA and CDR2 is SQIVND (reference sequence). This CDR3 spans 15 amino acids. This clonotype originated in a man between 18 and 29 years old in good health. Specimen: naive CD4+ T cells sorted from blood. Subset given: CD45RA+ positively selected. The gene calls are TRBV19 and TRBJ1-5, with D tentatively TRBD1 (6 bases). Written as DNA, the CDR3 is TGTGCCAGTAGCGCCCAACAGGGAGGCAATCAGCCCCAGCATTTT. Amino acid sequence: CASSAQQGGNQPQHF.